Each of the 32 T cell receptor beta chains below was sequenced from the same sample in a study of T-cell memory formation after mild COVID-19. TCRdb analysed the 5' RACE reads with MiXCR anew, one entry per CDR3 protein. The data contain approximately 450,000 distinct CDR3 sequences, about 20% of them singletons. Sequencing was performed on PBMCs or a T cell subset sorted from them (not recorded which). These receptors were taken from an adult woman who had mild COVID-19 (a few samples of this study predate the infection). Cell type and time point are not known.

This clonotype was counted a few times. The rearrangement links TRBV11-2 to TRBJ2-7; no definite D call. Germline V lookup: CDR1 SGHAT, CDR2 FQNNGV. Trimming removed 5 bases at V and 0 bases at J, with 17 bases between. CDR3 length: 16 amino acids. Written as DNA, the CDR3 is TGTGCCAGCAGCCGATTGAGGTACGAGCCCTCCTACGAGCAGTACTTC. This gives the protein CASSRLRYEPSYEQYF.

The chain employs TRBV29-1 and TRBJ2-5; D is unclear. The CDR3 length is 13 residues. Trimming took 2 bases from V and 2 from J, leaving 9 bases between them. CDR1 is SQVTM, CDR2 ANQGSEA, per germline. The CDR3 region has the DNA TGCAGCGTTGAAAAGTACTCTCAAGAGACCCAGTACTTC. This sequence encodes CSVEKYSQETQYF. The whole variable domain, remainder taken from reference TRBV29-1 and TRBJ2-5, is SAVISQKPSRDICQRGTSLTIQCQVDSQVTMMFWYRQQPGQSLTLIATANQGSEATYESGFVIDKFPISRPNLTFSTLTVSNMSPEDSSIYLCSVEKYSQETQYFGPGTRLLVL.

This rearrangement joins TRBV11-2 to TRBJ2-3; D not certain. Trimming removed 4 bases at V and 1 base at J, with 12 bases between. CDR1 SGHAT and CDR2 FQNNGV come from the germline V gene. The CDR3 contains 15 residues. The CDR3 DNA is TGTGCCAGCAGCTCACCCAGAATCGGCACAGATACGCAGTATTTT. Its translation: CASSSPRIGTDTQYF.

This clonotype was detected many times. V usage is TRBV12-3 or TRBV12-4 and J usage is TRBJ2-1; D gene uncertain. This CDR3 region has 12 residues. Trimming removed 1 base from V and 7 bases from J, with 5 bases in between. In DNA form, the CDR3 reads TGTGCCAGCAGTTTAGGTCGAAATGAGCAGTTCTTC. Translation: CASSLGRNEQFF.

The chain carries TRBV7-8 and TRBJ1-5; D is possibly TRBD1 (6 bases). Germline values: CDR1 SGHVS, CDR2 FQNEAQ. V lost 5 bases to trimming and J lost 8 bases, with 19 bases between them. This CDR3 is 15 amino acids long. In DNA, the CDR3 is TGTGCCAGCAGCCTGGGCACGCGGGGGCCGAAGCCCCAGCATTTT. Its translation: CASSLGTRGPKPQHF. Using reference TRBV7-8 and TRBJ1-5 for the parts outside the CDR3, the full variable domain is GAGVSQSPRYKVAKRGQDVALRCDPISGHVSLFWYQQALGQGPEFLTYFQNEAQLDKSGLPSDRFFAERPEGSVSTLKIQRTQQEDSAVYLCASSLGTRGPKPQHFGDGTRLSIL.

The V call is TRBV5-1, the J call TRBJ1-2; the match to TRBD1 covers 11 bases. The CDR3 runs 15 residues. V was pared by 4 bases and J by 3 bases, with 5 bases of the junction left unmatched. In germline, CDR1 is SGHRS, CDR2 YFSETQ. The CDR3 protein is CASSDRDRGDYGYTF. CDR3 coding DNA: TGCGCCAGCAGCGATCGGGACAGGGGGGACTATGGCTACACCTTC.

The chain couples TRBV19 to TRBJ2-7, with 7 bases aligning to TRBD1. CDR3 length equals 14 residues. In germline, CDR1 is LNHDA, CDR2 SQIVND (reference sequence). Trimming cost V 4 bases and J 5 bases; bases outside gene matches: 8. The CDR3: CASSNDRASHEQYF. The CDR3 coding sequence is TGTGCCAGTAGTAACGACAGGGCATCCCACGAGCAGTACTTC. Filled out from reference TRBV19 and TRBJ2-7, the complete variable domain reads DGGITQSPKYLFRKEGQNVTLSCEQNLNHDAMYWYRQDPGQGLRLIYYSQIVNDFQKGDIAEGYSVSREKKESFPLTVTSAQKNPTAFYLCASSNDRASHEQYFGPGTRLTVT.

Only a few counts were recorded for this clonotype. The chain has TRBV4-1 and TRBJ2-7; D may match TRBD1 or TRBD2 (5 bases each). This CDR3 is 14 amino acids long. V lost 6 bases to trimming and J lost 5 bases, with 17 bases between them. The germline CDR1 and CDR2 sequences are MGHRA and YSYEKL. CDR3 DNA: TGCGCCAGCAGACTTACCCGAGGGGCTGACGAGCAGTACTTC. Amino acid sequence: CASRLTRGADEQYF.

The chain combines TRBV24-1 with TRBJ2-3, with TRBD2 identical over 8 bases. Germline assignment: CDR1 KGHDR and CDR2 SFDVKD. The CDR3 covers 16 residues. With V trimmed by 4 bases and J by 4 bases, 9 bases remained unmatched. CDR3 region: CATSDPRAGVSDTQYF. CDR3 in DNA: TGTGCCACCAGTGACCCCCGAGCGGGGGTGTCAGATACGCAGTATTTT.

The chain has TRBV18 and TRBJ1-1; 7 bases map to TRBD1. The CDR3 totals 14 residues. The ends lost 3 bases at V and 2 bases at J; junction bases unmatched: 3. Germline V gene sequence: CDR1 KGHSH, CDR2 LQKENI. CDR3 in amino acids: CASSPGQHNTEAFF. CDR3 DNA sequence: TGTGCCAGCTCACCGGGACAGCACAACACTGAAGCTTTCTTT.

The gene calls are TRBV5-1 and TRBJ1-1; no firm D call. Germline values: CDR1 SGHRS, CDR2 YFSETQ. The CDR3 runs to 15 residues. V was shortened by 4 bases and J by 0 bases, with 13 bases between the two germline ends. The CDR3 sequence is CASSIQSVLNTEAFF. The CDR3 DNA is TGCGCCAGCAGCATACAATCGGTGTTGAACACTGAAGCTTTCTTT.

This clonotype has just a few counts. CDR3 sequence (DNA): TGTGCCAGCAGTTTTTATGGAGGGGTGACGCATTTT. Amino acids: CASSFYGGVTHF. The V and J genes are TRBV12-3 or TRBV12-4 and TRBJ1-5; D is possibly TRBD1 (5 bases). CDR3 length equals 12 residues. Deletions cut 3 bases from V and 15 bases from J, with 15 bases between.

The V gene is TRBV6-5, the J gene TRBJ2-3, with 8 bases fitting TRBD2. V was pared by 6 bases and J by 3 bases, with 8 bases of the junction left unmatched. CDR1 MNHEY and CDR2 SVGAGI come from the germline V gene. This CDR3 is built from 15 residues. CDR3 nucleotide sequence: TGTGCCAGCAGGTCCGGGGGGGCTGGTACAGATACGCAGTATTTT. Its translation is CASRSGGAGTDTQYF.

V gene TRBV11-2 combines with J gene TRBJ2-1, with TRBD2 identical over 11 bases. This CDR3 spans 15 amino acids. V gave up 2 bases and J gave up 6 bases; unmatched junction bases: 3. The germline V gene has CDR1 SGHAT and CDR2 FQNNGV. The CDR3 spells CASSLITSGSNEQFF. CDR3 nucleotides: TGTGCCAGCAGCTTAATAACTAGCGGGAGCAATGAGCAGTTCTTC. The entire variable domain, with the rest obtained from reference TRBV11-2 and TRBJ2-1, is as follows: EAGVAQSPRYKIIEKRQSVAFWCNPISGHATLYWYQQILGQGPKLLIQFQNNGVVDDSQLPKDRFSAERLKGVDSTLKIQPAKLEDSAVYLCASSLITSGSNEQFFGPGTRLTVL.

The J gene is TRBJ1-4, the V gene TRBV7-9; 8 bases line up with TRBD1. V gave up 5 bases and J gave up 0 bases; unmatched junction bases: 11. CDR3 length: 18 amino acids. Germline V CDR1 and CDR2: SEHNR, FQNEAQ (reference sequence). The CDR3 reads CASSRGGTGLATNEKLFF. The CDR3 DNA reads TGTGCCAGCAGCCGAGGTGGGACAGGCCTTGCAACTAATGAAAAACTGTTTTTT. Variable domain in full (rest from reference TRBV7-9 and TRBJ1-4): DTGVSQNPRHKITKRGQNVTFRCDPISEHNRLYWYRQTLGQGPEFLTYFQNEAQLEKSRLLSDRFSAERPKGSFSTLEIQRTEQGDSAMYLCASSRGGTGLATNEKLFFGSGTQLSVL.

This clonotype was detected a few times. This rearrangement joins TRBV6-8 to TRBJ2-2, with D perhaps TRBD1 or TRBD2 (5 bases each). Trimming removed 0 bases from V and 0 bases from J, with 11 bases in between. Germline CDR1 MNHGY, CDR2 SAAAGT. This CDR3 contains 17 residues. The CDR3 sequence is CASSYSKGTTNTGELFF. The CDR3 DNA reads as TGTGCCAGCAGTTACTCGAAAGGGACGACGAACACCGGGGAGCTGTTTTTT.

V is TRBV10-3 and J is TRBJ2-1, with D perhaps matching TRBD2 (6 bases). Germline lookup yields CDR1 ENHRY and CDR2 SYGVKD. V was clipped by 0 bases and J by 3 bases, with 9 bases between them. The CDR3 extends over 15 amino acids. The CDR3 region has the DNA TGTGCCATCAGTGAGTCGACTAGGCGCTACAATGAGCAGTTCTTC. Protein sequence: CAISESTRRYNEQFF.

The J gene is TRBJ1-6, the V gene TRBV4-1, with D possibly TRBD1 on 5 matching bases. The CDR3 consists of 15 residues. V gave up 3 bases and J gave up 6 bases, with 12 bases separating them. Germline CDR1 MGHRA, CDR2 YSYEKL. The CDR3 protein is CASSHPKGTNSPLHF. In nucleotides, the CDR3 is TGCGCCAGCAGCCACCCCAAGGGGACTAATTCACCCCTCCACTTT.

This chain uses TRBV5-1 with TRBJ1-1; D is possibly TRBD1 (5 bases). The CDR3 is 15 amino acids. In germline, CDR1 is SGHRS, CDR2 YFSETQ. Trimming left V 1 base short and J 1 base short, with 11 bases between. The CDR3 spells CASSLRDASNTEAFF. CDR3 DNA sequence: TGCGCCAGCAGCTTGCGGGACGCCTCGAACACTGAAGCTTTCTTT. The entire variable domain, with the rest obtained from reference TRBV5-1 and TRBJ1-1, is as follows: KAGVTQTPRYLIKTRGQQVTLSCSPISGHRSVSWYQQTPGQGLQFLFEYFSETQRNKGNFPGRFSGRQFSNSRSEMNVSTLELGDSALYLCASSLRDASNTEAFFGQGTRLTVV.

A few counts support this clonotype. This chain links TRBV29-1 with TRBJ1-1; no firm D call. The germline V and J ends were trimmed by 2 bases and 3 bases, with 7 bases remaining between them. The CDR3 loop spans 12 amino acids. CDR1 is SQVTM, CDR2 ANQGSEA, per germline. The chain's CDR3 is CSVERFDTEAFF. CDR3 in DNA: TGCAGCGTTGAACGGTTTGACACTGAAGCTTTCTTT.

V gene TRBV7-6 combines with J gene TRBJ2-1; 7 bases are a match to TRBD1. Germline loops: CDR1 SGHVS, CDR2 FNYEAQ. Trimming removed 5 bases from V and 4 bases from J; junction bases left unmatched: 14. The CDR3 sequence is 17 residues long. This CDR3 is CASSPDLGQDTYNEQFF. The CDR3 DNA follows: TGTGCCAGCAGCCCAGATCTCGGACAGGATACTTACAATGAGCAGTTCTTC. Looking up the rest from reference TRBV7-6 and TRBJ2-1 gives the full variable domain: GAGVSQSPRYKVTKRGQDVALRCDPISGHVSLYWYRQALGQGPEFLTYFNYEAQQDKSGLPNDRFSAERPEGSISTLTIQRTEQRDSAMYRCASSPDLGQDTYNEQFFGPGTRLTVL.

This clonotype was detected a few times. The chain couples TRBV7-3 to TRBJ2-3; 9 bases match TRBD2. Trimming cost V 5 bases and J 5 bases; bases outside gene matches: 17. Germline V gene sequence: CDR1 SGHTA, CDR2 FQGTGA. CDR3 length: 18 amino acids. The CDR3 nucleotides read TGTGCCAGCAGCCCCTCGGGCGGCGGGGGGGCCTGGGGAGATACGCAGTATTTT. Amino acid sequence: CASSPSGGGGAWGDTQYF.

V is TRBV12-3 or TRBV12-4 and J is TRBJ2-3, with 8 bases aligning to TRBD1. The CDR3 length is 12 residues. Germline trimming cut 6 bases from V and 10 bases from J; bases unmatched to any gene: 6. DNA of the CDR3: TGTGCCAGCAGCCCCGACAGGGGCTCGCAGTATTTT. Amino acids: CASSPDRGSQYF.

This clonotype has more than one count but fewer than ten. This chain connects TRBV3-1 to TRBJ2-3, with D uncertain. CDR1 is LGHDT, CDR2 YNNKEL, per germline (reference sequence). The V gene lost 0 bases and the J gene lost 11 bases, with 12 bases spanning the gap. This CDR3 region has 13 residues. The CDR3 here is CASSQDQYSWQYF. The CDR3 coding sequence is TGTGCCAGCAGCCAAGATCAATACAGTTGGCAGTATTTT.

The chain joins TRBV20-1 to TRBJ1-1; TRBD1 is a possible D gene (5 bases). This CDR3 has 14 residues. The V and J ends lost 1 base and 1 base respectively, with 10 bases between them. Germline values: CDR1 DFQATT, CDR2 SNEGSKA (reference sequence). The CDR3 reads CSARGRGGNTEAFF. As DNA, the CDR3 is TGCAGTGCTAGAGGACGGGGGGGGAACACTGAAGCTTTCTTT.

In this sample, this clonotype turned up a few times. J is TRBJ2-3 and V is TRBV5-1, with TRBD2 matching 9 bases. The CDR3 has 14 amino acids. Germline CDR1 SGHRS, CDR2 YFSETQ. The V segment lost 6 bases and the J segment 2 bases; nucleotides outside the gene matches: 4. CDR3 sequence: CASKSGGNTDTQYF. CDR3 sequence (DNA): TGCGCCAGCAAAAGCGGGGGGAACACAGATACGCAGTATTTT. Based on the CDR3 plus reference TRBV5-1 and TRBJ2-3, the full variable domain is KAGVTQTPRYLIKTRGQQVTLSCSPISGHRSVSWYQQTPGQGLQFLFEYFSETQRNKGNFPGRFSGRQFSNSRSEMNVSTLELGDSALYLCASKSGGNTDTQYFGPGTRLTVL.

The V gene is TRBV11-2, the J gene TRBJ1-1; 9 positions agree with TRBD1. Germline CDR1 SGHAT, CDR2 FQNNGV. This CDR3 is 15 amino acids long. Trimming cost V 5 bases and J 5 bases; bases outside gene matches: 9. The CDR3 is CASSLTGGARTEAFF. As DNA, the CDR3 is TGTGCCAGCAGCCTCACAGGGGGCGCTCGGACTGAAGCTTTCTTT.

This clonotype has only a few counts. The rearrangement uses TRBV9 and TRBJ1-2; the D is unclear. This CDR3 region has 16 residues. V shed 4 bases and J shed 0 bases, with 16 bases lying between them. CDR1 is SGDLS and CDR2 is YYNGEE in the germline V gene. This chain's CDR3 is CASSSNPRASNYGYTF. The CDR3 nucleotides read TGTGCCAGCAGCAGTAACCCCCGGGCGTCTAACTATGGCTACACCTTC.

The chain couples TRBV20-1 to TRBJ2-7; 7 bases line up with TRBD2. The junction had 15 bases not matched to a gene; V was cut back by 1 base and J by 3 bases. This CDR3 region has 17 residues. Germline V gene data show CDR1 as DFQATT and CDR2 as SNEGSKA (reference sequence). CDR3 nucleotides: TGCAGTGCTAGAGGTCGATTAGGGAGGGGCTCCCTCTACGAGCAGTACTTC. This sequence encodes CSARGRLGRGSLYEQYF.

This clonotype was detected a few times. The rearrangement links TRBV9 to TRBJ1-6; D is ambiguous. The germline CDR1 and CDR2 sequences are SGDLS and YYNGEE. The CDR3 extends over 11 amino acids. V was clipped by 7 bases and J by 15 bases, with 14 bases between them. CDR3 DNA: TGTGCCAGCGGAGGGCCGGGAGTCCTCCACTTT. Translation: CASGGPGVLHF.

This clonotype has more than one count but fewer than ten. V and J are TRBV19 and TRBJ2-1; D remains unclear. This CDR3 region has 14 residues. Trimming stripped 0 bases from V and 8 bases from J, with 11 bases between. Per germline, CDR1 LNHDA and CDR2 SQIVND (reference sequence). The CDR3 spells CASSIDNSQDEQFF. For the CDR3, the DNA is TGTGCCAGTAGTATAGATAATTCGCAGGATGAGCAGTTCTTC.

The table lists this clonotype with a few counts. The CDR3 region has the DNA TGTGCTAGTGGCATTGACAGGGCTGCTGACTATGGCTACACCTTC. Translated, it gives CASGIDRAADYGYTF. The chain employs TRBV12-5 and TRBJ1-2; 7 bases are shared with TRBD1. The germline gives CDR1 LGHNT, CDR2 FRNRAP. V trimming: 6 bases; J trimming: 3 bases; junction bases outside the gene matches: 10. This CDR3 region has 15 residues.